The 18 T cell receptor beta chains presented below share a single source sample, sequenced in a study of T cells in localized non-small cell lung cancer. This table comes from immunoSEQ multiplex PCR, and its TCRdb copy is limited to in-frame clones, with some not included. Here the sample spans 20,000 to 25,000 clones, less than 90% being singletons. The sample was peripheral blood, taken before any cancer treatment. These receptors all come from a female donor older than 55 with stage I lung adenocarcinoma.

This rearrangement joins TRBV5-1 to TRBJ2-6; D ambiguous. Germline V CDR1 and CDR2: SGHRS, YFSETQ. This CDR3 is 18 amino acids long. V was clipped by 0 bases and J by 0 bases, with 13 bases between them. DNA for the CDR3: TGCGCCAGCAGCTTGGTAGGCACTCTTAACTCTGGGGCCAACGTCCTGACTTTC. The encoded protein is CASSLVGTLNSGANVLTF.

The rearrangement links TRBV30 to TRBJ1-6, with a possible D match to TRBD1 (5 bases). The V end was cut by 5 bases, the J end by 8 bases, with 16 bases between. Per the germline V gene, CDR1 is GTSNPN and CDR2 is SVGIG (reference sequence). The CDR3 has 14 residues. The CDR3 sequence is CAWSRPGGDSPLHF. CDR3 bases: TGTGCCTGGTCCCGACCGGGGGGGGATTCACCCCTCCACTTT. Full variable domain (outside the CDR3, taken from reference TRBV30 and TRBJ1-6): SQTIHQWPATLVQPVGSPLSLECTVEGTSNPNLYWYRQAAGRGLQLLFYSVGIGQISSEVPQNLSASRPQDRQFILSSKKLLLSDSGFYLCAWSRPGGDSPLHFGNGTRLTVT.

This chain uses TRBV19 with TRBJ1-5, with TRBD1 matching over 7 bases. Germline V gene sequence: CDR1 LNHDA, CDR2 SQIVND (reference sequence). The CDR3 extends over 14 amino acids. With 6 bases clipped from V and 2 bases from J, the junction kept 4 bases outside the gene matches. The DNA for the CDR3 is TGTGCCAGTAGCAATACAGGGGGCAATCAGCCCCAGCATTTT. This sequence encodes CASSNTGGNQPQHF.

The CDR3 nucleotides are TGCGCCAGCAGCGAACGACAGGGGGCCCCCCTGCGGACCGGGGAGCTGTTTTTT. Translated, it gives CASSERQGAPLRTGELFF. The V and J genes are TRBV5-1 and TRBJ2-2; 10 nucleotides agree with TRBD1. Germline loops: CDR1 SGHRS, CDR2 YFSETQ. Trimming cost V 4 bases and J 5 bases; bases outside gene matches: 14. CDR3 size: 18 residues.

The chain joins TRBV7-2 to TRBJ1-2; D unclear. The V gene lost 4 bases and the J gene lost 2 bases, with 14 bases spanning the gap. The germline V gene encodes CDR1 SGHTA and CDR2 FQGNSA. This CDR3 contains 15 residues. The chain's CDR3 is CASSSEGRTNYGYTF. The DNA of the CDR3 is TGTGCCAGCAGCTCCGAGGGCAGGACGAACTATGGCTACACCTTC.

The chain links TRBV2 to TRBJ1-4; 7 bases fit TRBD1. CDR1 and CDR2 (germline): SNHLY, FYNNEI. This CDR3 spans 14 amino acids. The V segment lost 6 bases and the J segment 4 bases; nucleotides outside the gene matches: 5. This CDR3 is CASSLTGFNEKLFF. In DNA, the CDR3 is TGTGCCAGCAGCCTGACAGGGTTTAATGAAAAACTGTTTTTT.

The chain employs TRBV5-1 and TRBJ2-1; tentatively, D is TRBD1 or TRBD2 (6 bases each). Trimming removed 4 bases from V and 6 bases from J, with 14 bases in between. Germline V CDR1 and CDR2: SGHRS, YFSETQ. This CDR3 is built from 14 residues. The CDR3 nucleotides are TGCGCCAGCAGCCGGAAGGGGGGAAGCAATGAGCAGTTCTTC. This translates into CASSRKGGSNEQFF.

V is TRBV6-1 and J is TRBJ1-5; D unresolved. From germline, CDR1 is MNHNS and CDR2 SASEGT. The CDR3 spans 14 residues. Trimming shortened V by 7 bases and J by 0 bases, and 10 bases separated the two germline ends. Written as DNA, the CDR3 is TGTGCCAGCACTCAGGCCAATAGCAATCAGCCCCAGCATTTT. As protein: CASTQANSNQPQHF.

This clone occurred a few times. The chain couples TRBV27 to TRBJ1-2, with unresolved D. V was cut by 4 bases and J by 8 bases, with 14 bases left in between. Germline CDR1 MNHEY, CDR2 SMNVEV (reference sequence). CDR3 size: 13 residues. CDR3 DNA: TGTGCCAGCAGTTCCTCCAAGGGATTGGGCTACACCTTC. It yields the protein CASSSSKGLGYTF.

This clone was counted once. V is TRBV15 and J is TRBJ2-1, with a weak D call TRBD1 (5 bases). Germline lookup yields CDR1 LNHNV and CDR2 YYDKDF (reference sequence). V lost 0 bases and J lost 4, with 10 bases in between. This CDR3 region has 15 residues. The CDR3 reads CATSRERTPYNEQFF. CDR3 in DNA: TGTGCCACCAGCAGAGAGAGGACACCTTACAATGAGCAGTTCTTC.

This clone was detected once. The rearrangement uses TRBV6-6 and TRBJ1-5; D is ambiguous. CDR1 and CDR2 from the germline V gene are MNHNY and SVGAGI (reference sequence). Trimming took off 7 bases at V and 3 bases at J, with 16 bases between the two ends. The length of the CDR3 is 15 residues. DNA of the CDR3: TGTGCCAGCACCCAACAGTTAAGCCTCAATCAGCCCCAGCATTTT. This encodes CASTQQLSLNQPQHF.

The chain uses TRBV5-6 and TRBJ1-2; D remains unclear. Deletions cut 0 bases from V and 8 bases from J, with 17 bases between. The CDR3 length is 15 residues. The germline V gene encodes CDR1 SGHDT and CDR2 YYEEEE. CDR3 nucleotides: TGTGCCAGCAGCTTGGAAGGGTACCCCGCGCCCGGCTACACCTTC. As protein: CASSLEGYPAPGYTF.

Comments on this clone: One end of the junction does not line up with germline, which may come from a read error. V gene TRBV2 combines with J gene TRBJ2-5; D gene unclear. The CDR3 spans 12 residues. Per germline, CDR1 SNHLY and CDR2 FYNNEI. The CDR3 region is CASNEGWRTQYF. The CDR3 coding sequence is TGTGCCAGCAATGAAGGGTGGCGGACCCAGTACTTC. Complete variable domain (other parts from reference TRBV2 and TRBJ2-5): EPEVTQTPSHQVTQMGQEVILRCVPISNHLYFYWYRQILGQKVEFLVSFYNNEISEKSEIFDDQFSVERPDGSNFTLKIRSTKLEDSAMYFCASNEGWRTQYFGPGTRLLVL.

The chain carries TRBV7-6 and TRBJ2-7; a possible D gene is TRBD1 (6 bases). Germline assignment: CDR1 SGHVS and CDR2 FNYEAQ. There are 13 residues in the CDR3. V shed 1 base and J shed 7 bases, with 11 bases lying between them. This CDR3 reads CASSLVGASEQYF. CDR3 bases: TGTGCCAGCAGCTTAGTGGGGGCGAGTGAGCAGTACTTC. Supplemented by reference TRBV7-6 and TRBJ2-7, the full variable domain reads GAGVSQSPRYKVTKRGQDVALRCDPISGHVSLYWYRQALGQGPEFLTYFNYEAQQDKSGLPNDRFSAERPEGSISTLTIQRTEQRDSAMYRCASSLVGASEQYFGPGTRLTVT.

In its sample, this clone was seen a few times. V and J are TRBV9 and TRBJ1-5; D gene unclear. The germline CDR1 and CDR2 sequences are SGDLS and YYNGEE. Trimming shortened V by 4 bases and J by 0 bases, and 8 bases separated the two germline ends. There are 14 residues in the CDR3. This CDR3 reads CASSLDLSNQPQHF. CDR3 DNA: TGTGCCAGCAGCCTGGACCTTAGCAATCAGCCCCAGCATTTT.

This clone was observed a handful of times. The genes are TRBV2 and TRBJ1-1; D not resolved. The germline V and J ends were trimmed by 7 bases and 1 base, with 7 bases remaining between them. Germline loops: CDR1 SNHLY, CDR2 FYNNEI. The CDR3 totals 12 residues. This CDR3 is CASKRENTEAFF. The DNA of the CDR3 is TGTGCCAGCAAACGGGAGAACACTGAAGCTTTCTTT.

The genes are TRBV7-9 and TRBJ2-7; 9 bases line up with TRBD1. Germline values: CDR1 SEHNR, CDR2 FQNEAQ (reference sequence). J was trimmed by 6 bases and V by 0 bases; bases with no gene match: 9. There are 16 residues in the CDR3. The CDR3 DNA follows: TGTGCCAGCAGCTTAGCAGGGGGGACAGGGACGCGCGAGCAGTACTTC. Amino acid sequence: CASSLAGGTGTREQYF. Variable domain in full (rest from reference TRBV7-9 and TRBJ2-7): DTGVSQNPRHKITKRGQNVTFRCDPISEHNRLYWYRQTLGQGPEFLTYFQNEAQLEKSRLLSDRFSAERPKGSFSTLEIQRTEQGDSAMYLCASSLAGGTGTREQYFGPGTRLTVT.

The V and J genes are TRBV5-6 and TRBJ1-2; D is unclear. V lost 3 bases to trimming and J lost 6 bases, with 9 bases between them. The V gene's germline CDR1 is SGHDT and CDR2 YYEEEE. The CDR3 length is 12 residues. Here the CDR3 DNA reads TGTGCCAGCAGCTGGGAAAGGGATGGCTACACCTTC. Protein product: CASSWERDGYTF.